This TCR beta chain is from a study of T cells in Graves' hyperthyroidism and ophthalmopathy. This clonotype was seen many times. The target antigen is unknown. The CDR3 regions of TCR beta were amplified from RNA transcripts. HTBI primers were employed in a first-round RT-PCR of the TCR CDR3. A single record per CDR3 protein comes from TCRdb applying MiXCR to the multiplex PCR reads. This sample has 300,000 or so distinct CDR3 sequences, with 21% found just once. General study points: Most clonotypes expanded in thyroid above 0.001 were likewise present in blood. Separating ophthalmopathy from stable hyperthyroidism was achieved by a 13 V-J model.

V gave up 7 bases and J gave up 5 bases; unmatched junction bases: 4. The V gene's germline CDR1 is MNHNS and CDR2 SASEGT. This CDR3 comprises 13 residues. The sample comprised blood. The chain has TRBV6-1 and TRBJ1-5, with 8 bases lining up with TRBD1. This sequence originates from a woman between 50 and 59 years old with Graves' hyperthyroidism. CDR3 bases: TGTGCCAGCAACGACAGGGGCCATCAGCCCCAGCATTTT. It translates to CASNDRGHQPQHF.